This TCR beta chain comes out of a study of response to subunit inactivated influenza vaccine. Turning to this clonotype: Its antigen is as yet unknown.

TCRdb passed the RT-PCR reads through MiXCR, listing each CDR3 protein once. The sample has roughly 630,000 distinct CDR3 sequences, roughly 15% seen once. Study-wide results and limits: It was the authors' suggestion that each seasonal influenza vaccination recruits few new T cells.

V was clipped by 0 bases and J by 4 bases, with 8 bases between them. The V gene's germline CDR1 is MGHRA and CDR2 YSYEKL. The CDR3 extends over 14 amino acids. The J gene is TRBJ2-3, the V gene TRBV4-1; D is perhaps TRBD2 (6 bases). Sample: PBMCs from blood, taken less than 15 days before vaccination. The TCR sequence derives from a man aged 50 to 60 who received an inactivated influenza vaccine. The CDR3 coding sequence is TGCGCCAGCAGCCAAGAGCGACTAGCAGATACGCAGTATTTT. Translated, it gives CASSQERLADTQYF.